A single sample is the source of the 13 T cell receptor beta chains below, sequenced in a study of T cells in tuberculosis. Sequencing was performed with immunoSEQ multiplex PCR; in TCRdb, only in-frame clones are kept and a portion is missing. There are some 23,000 clones in the sample; more than 80% occur only once, and under 20% lies in the top ten. The sample taken for sequencing was PBMCs. Every receptor here comes from a donor aged 10-35 years with latent tuberculosis or without tuberculosis infection. Some clones in this sample may be carry-over from other donors' samples.

The V and J genes are TRBV19 and TRBJ1-2, with 10 bases matching TRBD1. Germline values: CDR1 LNHDA, CDR2 SQIVND (reference sequence). The V gene end was trimmed by 3 bases and the J gene end by 4 bases; junction bases not matched to a gene: 14. CDR3 length equals 18 residues. CDR3 coding DNA: TGTGCCAGTAGTATCCGAGGGGGGACAGGGGAGCGAGGCTATGGCTACACCTTC. This codes for CASSIRGGTGERGYGYTF.

V is TRBV11-3 and J is TRBJ2-1, with 8 positions matching TRBD2. Germline V gene sequence: CDR1 SGHNT, CDR2 YENEEA. This CDR3 contains 16 residues. V lost 4 bases, J lost 6 bases, and 11 bases stayed unmatched. Here the CDR3 DNA reads TGTGCCAGCAGCTCCGAACCGGGACTAGGGATCAATGAGCAGTTCTTC. This sequence encodes CASSSEPGLGINEQFF.

This chain uses TRBV7-6 with TRBJ1-5; 8 nucleotides match TRBD1. The CDR3 extends over 16 amino acids. V gave up 5 bases and J gave up 5 bases; unmatched junction bases: 11. Looked up from germline, CDR1 is SGHVS and CDR2 is FNYEAQ. The CDR3 DNA reads TGTGCCAGCAGCCTGAGGTCGGACAGGGATGATCAGCCCCAGCATTTT. This sequence encodes CASSLRSDRDDQPQHF.

The V gene is TRBV18, the J gene TRBJ2-7; the match to TRBD2 covers 7 bases. This CDR3 contains 15 residues. Trimming at V came to 2 bases and at J to 2 bases, leaving 6 bases not matched to a gene. CDR1 is KGHSH and CDR2 is LQKENI in the germline V gene. The DNA for the CDR3 is TGTGCCAGCTCACCATTGTCTAGCGGAACCTACGAGCAGTACTTC. Its translation is CASSPLSSGTYEQYF.

V usage is TRBV4-2 and J usage is TRBJ2-1; 8 nucleotides match TRBD2. Trimming took 0 bases from V and 0 from J; bases not matched to a gene: 7. CDR3 size: 18 residues. Germline V gene lookup returns CDR1 LGHNA and CDR2 YNFKEQ. The DNA of the CDR3 is TGTGCCAGCAGCCAAGAAGATAGCGGGACAAGCTCCTACAATGAGCAGTTCTTC. As protein: CASSQEDSGTSSYNEQFF.

The genes are TRBV28 and TRBJ2-7; unclear D gene. V was clipped by 5 bases and J by 3 bases, with 8 bases between them. Germline V lookup: CDR1 MDHEN, CDR2 SYDVKM. This CDR3 has 12 amino acids. The CDR3 sequence is CASSETNYEQYF. In DNA form, the CDR3 reads TGTGCCAGCAGTGAGACAAACTACGAGCAGTACTTC.

V usage is TRBV9 and J usage is TRBJ2-2; tentative D call: TRBD2 (5 bases). Per germline, CDR1 SGDLS and CDR2 YYNGEE. V was cut by 5 bases and J by 0 bases, with 14 bases left in between. The CDR3 sequence is 16 residues long. CDR3 sequence reads: CASRETGGSNTGELFF. CDR3 in DNA: TGTGCCAGCAGGGAGACCGGAGGATCGAACACCGGGGAGCTGTTTTTT.

This sequence joins TRBV5-1 and TRBJ1-6, with a weak D call TRBD1 (5 bases). Germline lookup yields CDR1 SGHRS and CDR2 YFSETQ. V lost 5 bases and J 10 bases, leaving 13 bases between the germline ends. This CDR3 is built from 13 residues. DNA of the CDR3: TGCGCCAGCAGTCCCACGGGGGACTCACCCCTCCACTTT. It translates to CASSPTGDSPLHF. The whole variable domain, remainder taken from reference TRBV5-1 and TRBJ1-6, is KAGVTQTPRYLIKTRGQQVTLSCSPISGHRSVSWYQQTPGQGLQFLFEYFSETQRNKGNFPGRFSGRQFSNSRSEMNVSTLELGDSALYLCASSPTGDSPLHFGNGTRLTVT.

The rearrangement joins TRBV20-1 to TRBJ2-7; D gene uncertain. CDR1 is DFQATT, CDR2 SNEGSKA, per germline (reference sequence). V was cut by 8 bases and J by 3 bases, with 11 bases left in between. The CDR3 is made up of 11 amino acids. CDR3: CSTRHGYEQYF. In DNA form, the CDR3 reads TGCAGTACCCGACATGGCTACGAGCAGTACTTC.

The chain recombines TRBV15 with TRBJ2-1; D is possibly TRBD1 (5 bases). The germline gives CDR1 LNHNV, CDR2 YYDKDF (reference sequence). Deletions cut 7 bases from V and 0 bases from J, with 7 bases between. The length of the CDR3 is 13 residues. CDR3 DNA: TGTGCCACCACAGGGATCTCCTACAATGAGCAGTTCTTC. Its protein is CATTGISYNEQFF.

This sequence joins TRBV19 and TRBJ2-7; perhaps TRBD2 as D (5 bases). The CDR3 contains 14 residues. Germline CDR1 LNHDA, CDR2 SQIVND (reference sequence). The germline V and J ends were trimmed by 4 bases and 2 bases, with 12 bases remaining between them. This chain's CDR3 is CASSTNTGTYEQYF. Written as DNA, the CDR3 is TGTGCCAGTAGTACCAATACGGGAACCTACGAGCAGTACTTC.

The rearrangement links TRBV5-4 to TRBJ2-7; 12 positions match TRBD1. The junction had 13 bases not matched to a gene; V was cut back by 0 bases and J by 3 bases. Germline CDR1 reads SGHNT; CDR2 reads YYREEE (reference sequence). This CDR3 region has 19 residues. The CDR3 DNA sequence: TGTGCCAGCAGCTTGGTCGTACGGGGACAGGGGGCGCGGTTCTACGAGCAGTACTTC. Translation gives CASSLVVRGQGARFYEQYF.

This clone was observed a handful of times. The V and J genes are TRBV30 and TRBJ1-3; no clear D. The V end lost 4 bases, the J end lost 0 bases, and 10 bases lay between the germline ends. Germline assignment: CDR1 GTSNPN and CDR2 SVGIG (reference sequence). The CDR3 is 14 residues long. DNA of the CDR3: TGTGCCTGGAAGGCCGGGAGCTCTGGAAACACCATATATTTT. It codes for CAWKAGSSGNTIYF.